This note documents a single T cell receptor beta chain sequence. This sample was included in a study of beta chain features in type 1 diabetes. Expressed TCRB transcripts were sequenced after all isolated RNA was converted to cDNA. About 3.6 million reads per sample on average were obtained from naive, central memory and regulatory T cell samples. Method: immunoSEQ multiplex PCR; TCRdb's copy keeps in-frame clones and lacks some. Here the sample spans roughly 240,000 clones, 12% to 15% being singletons. The V segment lost 2 bases and the J segment 1 base; nucleotides outside the gene matches: 8. The CDR3 length is 16 residues. Germline loops: CDR1 SGHRS, CDR2 YFSETQ.

The TCR comes from a woman in her thirties or forties in good health. The sequencing sample was made of naive CD4+ T cells from blood. V gene TRBV5-1 combines with J gene TRBJ2-7, with TRBD2 identical over 8 bases. CDR3 loop: CASSLISGGGSYEQYF. The CDR3 nucleotides read TGCGCCAGCAGCTTAATATCTGGCGGGGGGTCCTACGAGCAGTACTTC.